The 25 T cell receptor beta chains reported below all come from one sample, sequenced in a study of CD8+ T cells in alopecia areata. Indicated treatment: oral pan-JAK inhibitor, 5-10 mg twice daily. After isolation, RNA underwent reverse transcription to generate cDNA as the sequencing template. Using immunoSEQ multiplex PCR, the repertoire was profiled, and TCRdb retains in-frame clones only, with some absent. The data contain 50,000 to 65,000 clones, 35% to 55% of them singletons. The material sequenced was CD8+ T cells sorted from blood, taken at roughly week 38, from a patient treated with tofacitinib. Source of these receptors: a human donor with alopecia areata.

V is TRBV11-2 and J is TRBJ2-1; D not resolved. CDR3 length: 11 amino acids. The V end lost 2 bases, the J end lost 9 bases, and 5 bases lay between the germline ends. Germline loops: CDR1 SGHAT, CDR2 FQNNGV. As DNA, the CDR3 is TGTGCCAGCAGCTTAACGGGTGAGCAGTTCTTC. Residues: CASSLTGEQFF.

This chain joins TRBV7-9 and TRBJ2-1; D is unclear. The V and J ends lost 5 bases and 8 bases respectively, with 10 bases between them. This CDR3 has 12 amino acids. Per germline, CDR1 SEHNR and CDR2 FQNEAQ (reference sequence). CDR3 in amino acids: CASSPLGDEQFF. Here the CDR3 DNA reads TGTGCCAGCAGCCCTTTAGGCGATGAGCAGTTCTTC.

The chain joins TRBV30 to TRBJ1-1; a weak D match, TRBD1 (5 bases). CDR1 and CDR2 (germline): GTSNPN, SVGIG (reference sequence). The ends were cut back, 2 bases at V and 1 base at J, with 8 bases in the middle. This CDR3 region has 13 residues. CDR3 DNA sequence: TGTGCCTGGAGTCTTCAGGGGAACACTGAAGCTTTCTTT. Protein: CAWSLQGNTEAFF.

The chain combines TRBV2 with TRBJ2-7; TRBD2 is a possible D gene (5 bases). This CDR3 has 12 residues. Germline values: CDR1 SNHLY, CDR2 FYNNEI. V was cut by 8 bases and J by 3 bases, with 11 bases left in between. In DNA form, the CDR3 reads TGTGCCAGCGGGAGTGGAAACTACGAGCAGTACTTC. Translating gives CASGSGNYEQYF.

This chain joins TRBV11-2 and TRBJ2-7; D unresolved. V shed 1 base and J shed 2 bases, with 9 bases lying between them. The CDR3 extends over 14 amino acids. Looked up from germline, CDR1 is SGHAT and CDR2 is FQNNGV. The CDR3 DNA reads TGTGCCAGCAGCTTAGGGCCAGCGACCTACGAGCAGTACTTC. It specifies CASSLGPATYEQYF.

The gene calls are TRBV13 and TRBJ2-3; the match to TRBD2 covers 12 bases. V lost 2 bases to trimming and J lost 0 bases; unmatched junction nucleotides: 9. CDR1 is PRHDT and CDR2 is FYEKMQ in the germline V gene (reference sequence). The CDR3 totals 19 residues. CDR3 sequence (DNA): TGTGCCAGCAGCTTACTCGGACTAGCGGGGCCCACTAGCACAGATACGCAGTATTTT. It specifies CASSLLGLAGPTSTDTQYF.

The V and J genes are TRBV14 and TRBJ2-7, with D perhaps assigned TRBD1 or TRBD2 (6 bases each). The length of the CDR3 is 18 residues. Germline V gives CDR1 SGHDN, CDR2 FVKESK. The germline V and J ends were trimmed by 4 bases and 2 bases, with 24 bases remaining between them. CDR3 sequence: CASSPGTRRGGFPYEQYF. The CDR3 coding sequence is TGTGCCAGCAGCCCGGGGACAAGAAGAGGGGGGTTTCCCTACGAGCAGTACTTC. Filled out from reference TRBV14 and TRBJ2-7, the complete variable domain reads EAGVTQFPSHSVIEKGQTVTLRCDPISGHDNLYWYRRVMGKEIKFLLHFVKESKQDESGMPNNRFLAERTGGTYSTLKVQPAELEDSGVYFCASSPGTRRGGFPYEQYFGPGTRLTVT.

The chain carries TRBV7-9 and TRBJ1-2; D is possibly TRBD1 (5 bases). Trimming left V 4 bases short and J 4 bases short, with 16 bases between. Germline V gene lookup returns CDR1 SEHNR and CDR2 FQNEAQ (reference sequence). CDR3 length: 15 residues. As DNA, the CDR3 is TGTGCCAGCAGCTCCGGACATGGGGGACCCTATGGCTACACCTTC. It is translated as CASSSGHGGPYGYTF.

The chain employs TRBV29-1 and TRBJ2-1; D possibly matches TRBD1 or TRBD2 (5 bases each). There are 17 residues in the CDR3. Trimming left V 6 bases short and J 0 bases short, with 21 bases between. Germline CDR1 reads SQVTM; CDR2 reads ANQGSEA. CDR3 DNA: TGCAGCGTCGATTCGAGGGGAAGGCTGAGCTCCTACAATGAGCAGTTCTTC. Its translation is CSVDSRGRLSSYNEQFF.

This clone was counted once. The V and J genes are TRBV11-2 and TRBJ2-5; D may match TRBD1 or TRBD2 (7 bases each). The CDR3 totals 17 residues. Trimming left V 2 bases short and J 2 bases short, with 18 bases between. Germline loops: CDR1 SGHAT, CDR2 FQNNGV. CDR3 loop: CASSLPRQGGDQETQYF. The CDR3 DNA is TGTGCCAGCAGCTTACCACGTCAGGGGGGGGATCAAGAGACCCAGTACTTC.

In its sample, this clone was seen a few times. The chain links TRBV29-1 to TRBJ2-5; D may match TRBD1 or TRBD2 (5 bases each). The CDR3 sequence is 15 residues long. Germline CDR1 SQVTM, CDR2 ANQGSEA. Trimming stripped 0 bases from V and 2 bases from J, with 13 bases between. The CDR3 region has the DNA TGCAGCGTTGAAGAGGGCAGGGACCTACAAGAGACCCAGTACTTC. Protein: CSVEEGRDLQETQYF.

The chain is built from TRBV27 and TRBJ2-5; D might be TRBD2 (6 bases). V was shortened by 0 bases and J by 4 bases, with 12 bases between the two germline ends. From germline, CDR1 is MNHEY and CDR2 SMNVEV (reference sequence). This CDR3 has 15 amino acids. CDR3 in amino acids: CASSLSGRGGETQYF. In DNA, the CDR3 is TGTGCCAGCAGTTTATCGGGTCGGGGAGGAGAGACCCAGTACTTC.

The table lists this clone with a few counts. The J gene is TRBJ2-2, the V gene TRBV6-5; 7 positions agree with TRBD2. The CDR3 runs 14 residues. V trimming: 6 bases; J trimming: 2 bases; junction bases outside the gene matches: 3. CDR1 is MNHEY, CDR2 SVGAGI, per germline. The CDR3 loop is CASRGGINTGELFF. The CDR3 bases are TGTGCCAGCAGGGGGGGGATTAACACCGGGGAGCTGTTTTTT.

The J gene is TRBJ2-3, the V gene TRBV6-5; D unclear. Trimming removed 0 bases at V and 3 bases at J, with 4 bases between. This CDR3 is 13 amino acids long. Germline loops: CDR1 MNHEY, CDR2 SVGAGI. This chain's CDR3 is CASSYSMTDTQYF. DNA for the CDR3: TGTGCCAGCAGTTACTCGATGACAGATACGCAGTATTTT.

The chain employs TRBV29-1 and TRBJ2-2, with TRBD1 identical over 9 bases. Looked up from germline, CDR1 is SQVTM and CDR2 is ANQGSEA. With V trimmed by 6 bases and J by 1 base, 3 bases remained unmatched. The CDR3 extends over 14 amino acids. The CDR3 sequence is CSVRTGENTGELFF. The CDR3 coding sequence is TGCAGCGTAAGGACAGGGGAGAACACCGGGGAGCTGTTTTTT.

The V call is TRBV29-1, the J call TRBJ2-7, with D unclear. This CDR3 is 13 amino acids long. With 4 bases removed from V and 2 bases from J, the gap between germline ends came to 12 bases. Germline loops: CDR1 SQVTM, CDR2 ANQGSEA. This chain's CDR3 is CSVVLGRAYEQYF. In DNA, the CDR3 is TGCAGCGTTGTTTTGGGTAGGGCCTACGAGCAGTACTTC.

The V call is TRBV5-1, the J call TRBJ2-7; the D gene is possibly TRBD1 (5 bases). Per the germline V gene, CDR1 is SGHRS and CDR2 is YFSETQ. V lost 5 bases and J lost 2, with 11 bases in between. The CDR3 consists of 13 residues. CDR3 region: CASSETAAYEQYF. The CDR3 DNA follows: TGCGCCAGCAGTGAGACAGCAGCCTACGAGCAGTACTTC.

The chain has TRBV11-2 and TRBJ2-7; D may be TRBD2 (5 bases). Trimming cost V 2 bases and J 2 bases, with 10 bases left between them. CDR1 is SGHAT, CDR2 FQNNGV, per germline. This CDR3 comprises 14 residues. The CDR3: CASSLRGSAYEQYF. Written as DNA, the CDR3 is TGTGCCAGCAGCTTAAGAGGGTCCGCCTACGAGCAGTACTTC.

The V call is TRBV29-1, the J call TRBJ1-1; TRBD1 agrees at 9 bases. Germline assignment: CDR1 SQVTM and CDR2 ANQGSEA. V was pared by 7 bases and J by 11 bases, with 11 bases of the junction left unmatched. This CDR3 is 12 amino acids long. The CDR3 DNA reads TGCAGCGCCCCGACAGGGGGTCGGGAGGCTTTCTTT. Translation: CSAPTGGREAFF.

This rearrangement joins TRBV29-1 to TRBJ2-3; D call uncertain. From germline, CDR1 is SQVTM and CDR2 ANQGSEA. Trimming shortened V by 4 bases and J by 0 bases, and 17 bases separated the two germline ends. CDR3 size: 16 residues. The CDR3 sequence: CSVAPFWDTSTDTQYF. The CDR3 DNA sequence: TGCAGCGTTGCCCCTTTCTGGGATACTAGCACAGATACGCAGTATTTT.

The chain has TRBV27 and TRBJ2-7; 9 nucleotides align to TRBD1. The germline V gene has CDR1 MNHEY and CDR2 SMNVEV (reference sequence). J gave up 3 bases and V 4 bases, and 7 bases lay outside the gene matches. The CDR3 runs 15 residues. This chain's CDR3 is CASSYPGQGIYEQYF. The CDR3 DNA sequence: TGTGCCAGCAGTTACCCCGGACAGGGGATCTACGAGCAGTACTTC.

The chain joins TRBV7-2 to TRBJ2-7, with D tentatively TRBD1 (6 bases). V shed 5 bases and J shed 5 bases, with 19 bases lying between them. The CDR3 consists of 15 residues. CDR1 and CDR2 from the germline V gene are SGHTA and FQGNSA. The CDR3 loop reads CASSITIGGWDEQYF. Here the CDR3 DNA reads TGTGCCAGCAGCATTACGATAGGGGGTTGGGACGAGCAGTACTTC. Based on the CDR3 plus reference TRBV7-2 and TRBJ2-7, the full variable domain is GAGVSQSPSNKVTEKGKDVELRCDPISGHTALYWYRQSLGQGLEFLIYFQGNSAPDKSGLPSDRFSAERTGGSVSTLTIQRTQQEDSAVYLCASSITIGGWDEQYFGPGTRLTVT.

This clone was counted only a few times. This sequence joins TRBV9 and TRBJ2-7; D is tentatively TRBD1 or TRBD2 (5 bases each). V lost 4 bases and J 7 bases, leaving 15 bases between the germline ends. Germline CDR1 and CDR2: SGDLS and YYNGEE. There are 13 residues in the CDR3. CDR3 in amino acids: CASSPRGTAEQYF. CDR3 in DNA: TGTGCCAGCAGCCCACGTGGGACCGCGGAGCAGTACTTC.

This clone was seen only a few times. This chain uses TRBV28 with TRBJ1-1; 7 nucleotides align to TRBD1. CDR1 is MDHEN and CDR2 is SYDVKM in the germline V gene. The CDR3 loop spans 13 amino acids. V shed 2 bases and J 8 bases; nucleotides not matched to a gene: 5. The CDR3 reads CASSLRGTVEAFF. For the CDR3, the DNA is TGTGCCAGCAGTTTAAGAGGGACAGTGGAAGCTTTCTTT. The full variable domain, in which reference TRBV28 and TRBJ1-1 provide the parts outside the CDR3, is DVKVTQSSRYLVKRTGEKVFLECVQDMDHENMFWYRQDPGLGLRLIYFSYDVKMKEKGDIPEGYSVSREKKERFSLILESASTNQTSMYLCASSLRGTVEAFFGQGTRLTVV.

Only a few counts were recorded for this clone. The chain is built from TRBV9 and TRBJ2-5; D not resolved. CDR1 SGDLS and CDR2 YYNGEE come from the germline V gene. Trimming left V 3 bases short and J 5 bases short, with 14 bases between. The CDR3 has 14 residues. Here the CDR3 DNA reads TGTGCCAGCAGCGGAAACAGCCCTCGGGAGACCCAGTACTTC. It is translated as CASSGNSPRETQYF.